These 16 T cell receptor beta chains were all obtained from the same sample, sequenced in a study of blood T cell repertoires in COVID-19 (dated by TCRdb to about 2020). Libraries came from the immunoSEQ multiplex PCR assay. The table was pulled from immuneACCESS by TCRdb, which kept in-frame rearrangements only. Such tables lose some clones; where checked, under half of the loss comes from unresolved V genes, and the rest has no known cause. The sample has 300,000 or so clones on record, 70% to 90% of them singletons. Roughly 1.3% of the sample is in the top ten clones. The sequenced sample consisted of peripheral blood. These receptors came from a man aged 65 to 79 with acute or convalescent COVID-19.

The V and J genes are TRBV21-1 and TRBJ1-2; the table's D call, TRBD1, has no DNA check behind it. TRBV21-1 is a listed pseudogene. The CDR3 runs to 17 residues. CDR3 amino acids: CASSKARWPQGRRGYTF. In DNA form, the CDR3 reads TGTGCCAGCAGCAAAGCAAGGTGGCCCCAGGGGCGGAGAGGCTACACCTTC.

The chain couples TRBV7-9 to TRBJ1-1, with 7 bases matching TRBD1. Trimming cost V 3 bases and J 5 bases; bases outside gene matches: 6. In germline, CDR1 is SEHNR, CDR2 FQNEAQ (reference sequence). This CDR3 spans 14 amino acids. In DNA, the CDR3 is TGTGCCAGCAGCTTCAACAGGGGTGAGACTGAAGCTTTCTTT. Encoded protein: CASSFNRGETEAFF.

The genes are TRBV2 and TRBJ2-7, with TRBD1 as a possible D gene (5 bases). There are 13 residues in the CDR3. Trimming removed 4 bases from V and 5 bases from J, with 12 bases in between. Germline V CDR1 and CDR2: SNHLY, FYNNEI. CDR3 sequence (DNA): TGTGCCAGCAGTGTGGCAGGGATCGACGAGCAGTACTTC. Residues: CASSVAGIDEQYF.

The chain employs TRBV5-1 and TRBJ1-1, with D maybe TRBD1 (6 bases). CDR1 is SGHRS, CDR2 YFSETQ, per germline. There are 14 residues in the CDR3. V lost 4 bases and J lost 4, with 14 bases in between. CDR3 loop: CASSPGQPGTEAFF. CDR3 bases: TGCGCCAGCAGCCCTGGACAGCCAGGCACTGAAGCTTTCTTT.

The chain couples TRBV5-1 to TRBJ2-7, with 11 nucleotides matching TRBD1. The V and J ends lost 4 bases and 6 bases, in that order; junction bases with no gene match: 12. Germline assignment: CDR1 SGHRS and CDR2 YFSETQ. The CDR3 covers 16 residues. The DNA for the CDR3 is TGCGCCAGCAGCCCCGGCGGGGGGGACAGGGGGTCCGAGCAGTACTTC. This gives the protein CASSPGGGDRGSEQYF.

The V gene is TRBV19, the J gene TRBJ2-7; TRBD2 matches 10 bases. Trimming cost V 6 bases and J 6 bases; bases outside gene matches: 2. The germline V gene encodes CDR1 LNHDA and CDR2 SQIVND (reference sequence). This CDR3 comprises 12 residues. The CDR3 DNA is TGTGCCAGTAGCCTAGCGGGAGTCGAGCAGTACTTC. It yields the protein CASSLAGVEQYF.

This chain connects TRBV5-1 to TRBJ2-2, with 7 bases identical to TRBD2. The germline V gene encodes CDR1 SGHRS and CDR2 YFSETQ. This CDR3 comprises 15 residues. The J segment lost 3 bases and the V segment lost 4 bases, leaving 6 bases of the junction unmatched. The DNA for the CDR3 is TGCGCCAGCAGCCCGGCGGGGGTAGACACCGGGGAGCTGTTTTTT. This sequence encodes CASSPAGVDTGELFF.

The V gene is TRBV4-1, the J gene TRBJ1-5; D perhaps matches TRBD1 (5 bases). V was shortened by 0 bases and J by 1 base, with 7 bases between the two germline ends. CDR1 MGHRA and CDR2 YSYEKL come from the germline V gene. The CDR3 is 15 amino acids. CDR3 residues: CASSQDGGSNQPQHF. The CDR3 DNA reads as TGCGCCAGCAGCCAAGATGGGGGGAGCAATCAGCCCCAGCATTTT.

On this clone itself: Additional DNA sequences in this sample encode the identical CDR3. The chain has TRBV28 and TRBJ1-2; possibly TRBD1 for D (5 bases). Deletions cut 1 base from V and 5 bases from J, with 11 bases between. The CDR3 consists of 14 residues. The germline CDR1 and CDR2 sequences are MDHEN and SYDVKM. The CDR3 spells CASSLYRGLYGYTF. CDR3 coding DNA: TGTGCCAGCAGTTTATATAGGGGATTGTATGGCTACACCTTC.

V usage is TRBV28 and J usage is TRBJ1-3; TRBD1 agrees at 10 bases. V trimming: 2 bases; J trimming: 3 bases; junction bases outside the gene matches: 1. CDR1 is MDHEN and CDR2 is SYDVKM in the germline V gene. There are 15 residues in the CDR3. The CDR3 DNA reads TGTGCCAGCAGTTTACGGGACAGGGGTGGAAACACCATATATTTT. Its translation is CASSLRDRGGNTIYF. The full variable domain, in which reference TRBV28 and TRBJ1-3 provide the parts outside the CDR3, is DVKVTQSSRYLVKRTGEKVFLECVQDMDHENMFWYRQDPGLGLRLIYFSYDVKMKEKGDIPEGYSVSREKKERFSLILESASTNQTSMYLCASSLRDRGGNTIYFGEGSWLTVV.

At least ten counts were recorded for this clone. For the CDR3, the DNA is TGTGCCACCAGTGGGGACAGATCCTACGAGCAGTACTTC. This codes for CATSGDRSYEQYF. The chain combines TRBV24-1 with TRBJ2-7, with 7 bases identical to TRBD1. This CDR3 has 13 residues. Germline-derived CDR1 and CDR2 are KGHDR and SFDVKD. Trimming took 5 bases from V and 1 from J; bases not matched to a gene: 1.

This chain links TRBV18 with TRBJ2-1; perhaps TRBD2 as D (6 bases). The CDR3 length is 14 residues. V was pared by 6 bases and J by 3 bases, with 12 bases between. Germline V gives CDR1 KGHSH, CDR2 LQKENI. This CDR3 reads CASSRDSSYNEQFF. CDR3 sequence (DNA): TGTGCCAGCTCCCGGGACTCCAGCTACAATGAGCAGTTCTTC.

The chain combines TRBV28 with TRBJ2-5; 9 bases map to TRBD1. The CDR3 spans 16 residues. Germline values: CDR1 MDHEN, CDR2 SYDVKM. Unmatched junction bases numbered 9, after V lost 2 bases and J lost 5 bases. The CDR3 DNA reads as TGTGCCAGCAGTTTAAAAAGGACAGGGGACGGGGAGACCCAGTACTTC. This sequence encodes CASSLKRTGDGETQYF. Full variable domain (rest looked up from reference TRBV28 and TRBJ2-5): DVKVTQSSRYLVKRTGEKVFLECVQDMDHENMFWYRQDPGLGLRLIYFSYDVKMKEKGDIPEGYSVSREKKERFSLILESASTNQTSMYLCASSLKRTGDGETQYFGPGTRLLVL.

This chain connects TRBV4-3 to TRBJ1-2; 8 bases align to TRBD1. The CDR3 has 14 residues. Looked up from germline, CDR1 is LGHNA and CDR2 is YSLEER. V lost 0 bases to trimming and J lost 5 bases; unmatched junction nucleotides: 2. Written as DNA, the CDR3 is TGCGCCAGCAGCCAAGACAGGGGGCTATATGGCTACACCTTC. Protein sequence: CASSQDRGLYGYTF.

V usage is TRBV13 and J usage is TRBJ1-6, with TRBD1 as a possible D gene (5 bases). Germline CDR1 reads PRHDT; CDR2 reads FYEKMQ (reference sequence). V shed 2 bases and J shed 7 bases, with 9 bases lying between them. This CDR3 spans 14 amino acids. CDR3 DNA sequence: TGTGCCAGCAGCTTACGGGGGATCAATTCACCCCTCCACTTT. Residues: CASSLRGINSPLHF.

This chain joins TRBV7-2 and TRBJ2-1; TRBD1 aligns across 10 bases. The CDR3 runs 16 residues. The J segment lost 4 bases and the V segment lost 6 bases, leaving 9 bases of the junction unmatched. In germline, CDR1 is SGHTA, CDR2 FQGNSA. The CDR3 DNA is TGTGCCAGCAGGGCTGGACAGGGGGGTAAATACAATGAGCAGTTCTTC. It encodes CASRAGQGGKYNEQFF.